The next 6 T cell receptor beta chains were all read from a single sample in a study of cytotoxic CD8 clonotypes in ibrutinib-treated CLL. This table comes from immunoSEQ multiplex PCR, and its TCRdb copy is limited to in-frame clones, with some not included. The sample carries about 160,000 clones, 88% recorded once. The starting material was PBMCs, obtained at disease progression, from a patient treated with ibrutinib. All receptors derive from a human donor with chronic lymphocytic leukemia.

V gene TRBV4-3 combines with J gene TRBJ2-1; D is uncertain. The germline V gene has CDR1 LGHNA and CDR2 YSLEER. The CDR3 has 17 amino acids. Trimming pared 4 bases from V and 0 bases from J, leaving 16 bases between. The CDR3 sequence is CASSRTYGWTSYNEQFF. For the CDR3, the DNA is TGCGCCAGCAGCCGGACGTATGGATGGACCTCCTACAATGAGCAGTTCTTC.

This clone was found once. The chain has TRBV19 and TRBJ2-3, with D uncertain. The CDR3 runs to 13 residues. V was trimmed by 3 bases and J by 4 bases, leaving 8 bases between them. In germline, CDR1 is LNHDA, CDR2 SQIVND (reference sequence). CDR3 residues: CASSISIPDTQYF. DNA for the CDR3: TGTGCCAGTAGTATCTCGATCCCAGATACGCAGTATTTT.

The chain links TRBV5-1 to TRBJ2-7, with D perhaps TRBD2 (5 bases). Germline CDR1 reads SGHRS; CDR2 reads YFSETQ. Trimming took 3 bases from V and 1 from J, leaving 8 bases between them. The CDR3 is 13 amino acids. CDR3 loop: CASSWTPSYEQYF. The CDR3 bases are TGCGCCAGCAGCTGGACTCCTTCCTACGAGCAGTACTTC.

The chain joins TRBV30 to TRBJ1-3; D remains ambiguous. Trimming cost V 1 base and J 0 bases, with 22 bases left between them. This CDR3 has 19 amino acids. Per germline, CDR1 GTSNPN and CDR2 SVGIG (reference sequence). Here the CDR3 DNA reads TGTGCCTGGAGTGGAGCATGGTTGAGTTTCCCCGTCTCTGGAAACACCATATATTTT. Amino acids: CAWSGAWLSFPVSGNTIYF.

The chain links TRBV15 to TRBJ2-7; 8 bases match TRBD1. Trimming removed 5 bases from V and 2 bases from J; junction bases left unmatched: 11. This CDR3 is 16 amino acids long. Germline-derived CDR1 and CDR2 are LNHNV and YYDKDF (reference sequence). The CDR3 DNA sequence: TGTGCCACCAGCCGTACTGCGACAGGGGTAACCTACGAGCAGTACTTC. Residues: CATSRTATGVTYEQYF.

V usage is TRBV28 and J usage is TRBJ1-2, with TRBD1 as a possible D gene (6 bases). This CDR3 has 13 residues. V lost 2 bases and J lost 5, with 9 bases in between. Germline V lookup: CDR1 MDHEN, CDR2 SYDVKM. In nucleotides, the CDR3 is TGTGCCAGCAGTTTACAGGGGTGGTATGGCTACACCTTC. It specifies CASSLQGWYGYTF.